This T cell receptor beta chain emerged from a study of CD8 T cells in Susac syndrome. Points from the study as a whole: The study admitted that it had a relatively small number of individuals in its TCR sequencing and HLA analysis.

As concerns this clonotype: Its antigen remains unidentified.

The authors carried out high-throughput sequencing of TCR beta. They applied it to CD8+ and CD4+ T cells obtained from blood. Looked up from germline, CDR1 is KGHDR and CDR2 is SFDVKD. Trimming removed 6 bases at V and 7 bases at J, with 11 bases between. This CDR3 has 12 amino acids. Random hexamers served to reverse transcribe roughly 0.45 to 1 ug RNA. In TCRdb, the immunoSEQ multiplex PCR reads were re-called with MiXCR into one record per CDR3 protein. Of some 150,000 distinct CDR3 sequences detected, roughly 94% appear once; the ten largest clones hold under 0.095%. The clonotype originates from a human donor in good health. The rearrangement joins TRBV24-1 to TRBJ2-5, with a possible D match to TRBD2 (6 bases). Sequencing was performed on CD4+ T cells from PBMCs. CDR3 in DNA: TGTGCCACCAGTCCCGGGCGGGGGACCCAGTACTTC. Translating gives CATSPGRGTQYF.